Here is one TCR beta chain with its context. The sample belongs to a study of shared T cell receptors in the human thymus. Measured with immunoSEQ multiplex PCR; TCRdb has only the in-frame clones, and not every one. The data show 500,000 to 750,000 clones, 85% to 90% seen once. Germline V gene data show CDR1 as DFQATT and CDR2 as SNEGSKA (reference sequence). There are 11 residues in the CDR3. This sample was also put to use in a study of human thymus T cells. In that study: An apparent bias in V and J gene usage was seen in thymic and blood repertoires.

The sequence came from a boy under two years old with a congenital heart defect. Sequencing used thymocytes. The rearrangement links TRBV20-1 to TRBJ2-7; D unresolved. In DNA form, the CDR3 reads TGCAGGCCAGACTTGCTTCGGGAGCAGTACTTC. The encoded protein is CRPDLLREQYF.